One and the same sample provided the 29 T cell receptor beta chains below, sequenced in a study of blood T cell repertoires in COVID-19. The assay was immunoSEQ multiplex PCR, and TCRdb's table has in-frame clones only and misses some. The table records some 41,000 clones, about 86% of them present only once. The sequenced sample consisted of peripheral blood. These TCRs come from a man in his forties or fifties with active COVID-19.

This rearrangement joins TRBV30 to TRBJ2-3; D not resolved. Between the trimmed V and J ends, which lost 7 bases and 3 bases, there was a span of 11 bases. The CDR3 covers 12 residues. The germline gives CDR1 GTSNPN, CDR2 SVGIG (reference sequence). For the CDR3, the DNA is TGTGCCTTGAAATCAGGTACAGATACGCAGTATTTT. Amino acids: CALKSGTDTQYF.

The J gene is TRBJ2-7, the V gene TRBV5-4, with D possibly matching TRBD1 (6 bases). V dropped 2 bases and J dropped 6 bases, with 21 bases sitting between them. The germline V gene has CDR1 SGHNT and CDR2 YYREEE (reference sequence). The CDR3 has 16 residues. This CDR3 is CASSLPPGRGVIEQYF. As DNA, the CDR3 is TGTGCCAGCAGCTTACCCCCCGGCAGGGGTGTAATCGAGCAGTACTTC.

The J gene is TRBJ2-7, the V gene TRBV14; no clear D. Germline lookup yields CDR1 SGHDN and CDR2 FVKESK. The CDR3 is 12 residues long. V lost 2 bases and J lost 6, with 8 bases in between. The CDR3 DNA follows: TGTGCCAGCAGCCAAACTCCAACCGAGCAGTACTTC. Its translation is CASSQTPTEQYF. Complete variable domain (other parts from reference TRBV14 and TRBJ2-7): EAGVTQFPSHSVIEKGQTVTLRCDPISGHDNLYWYRRVMGKEIKFLLHFVKESKQDESGMPNNRFLAERTGGTYSTLKVQPAELEDSGVYFCASSQTPTEQYFGPGTRLTVT.

The CDR3 DNA is TGTGCCAGCAGCGTGGCTCAGGGGGCGAACGGCTATGGCTACACCTTC. Protein product: CASSVAQGANGYGYTF. The V and J genes are TRBV9 and TRBJ1-2, with 8 bases fitting TRBD1. The CDR3 contains 16 residues. Germline loops: CDR1 SGDLS, CDR2 YYNGEE. The J segment lost 4 bases and the V segment lost 2 bases, leaving 10 bases of the junction unmatched.

The chain employs TRBV11-2 and TRBJ2-1, with 14 bases that match TRBD2. This CDR3 is built from 16 residues. V was pared by 4 bases and J by 4 bases, with 3 bases of the junction left unmatched. CDR1 SGHAT and CDR2 FQNNGV come from the germline V gene. CDR3 loop: CASSSGTSGGYNEQFF. CDR3 coding DNA: TGTGCCAGCAGCTCGGGGACTAGCGGGGGTTACAATGAGCAGTTCTTC.

DNA of the CDR3: TGTGCCAGTAGTACCAACGGGAGGGACACAGATACGCAGTATTTT. Protein product: CASSTNGRDTDTQYF. The chain employs TRBV19 and TRBJ2-3; TRBD2 matches 8 bases. The CDR3 has 15 amino acids. J lost 2 bases, V lost 4 bases, and 5 bases had no gene match. In germline, CDR1 is LNHDA, CDR2 SQIVND (reference sequence).

This clone was seen only a few times. The chain has TRBV19 and TRBJ2-2; possibly TRBD2 for D (5 bases). V lost 1 base, J lost 6 bases, and 9 bases lay in between. The germline V gene has CDR1 LNHDA and CDR2 SQIVND (reference sequence). The length of the CDR3 is 14 residues. The CDR3 nucleotides are TGTGCCAGTAGTATAGGTTGGGGAGCCGGGGAGCTGTTTTTT. Its translation: CASSIGWGAGELFF.

This clone appeared once. This chain connects TRBV27 to TRBJ2-4, with D perhaps TRBD2 (5 bases). This CDR3 comprises 14 residues. Deletions cut 6 bases from V and 0 bases from J, with 9 bases between. Germline values: CDR1 MNHEY, CDR2 SMNVEV (reference sequence). The CDR3 DNA sequence: TGTGCCAGCAGGACTATACTAGCCAAAAACATTCAGTACTTC. Its protein product is CASRTILAKNIQYF.

This sequence joins TRBV18 and TRBJ2-3; 12 bases match TRBD2. Germline V lookup: CDR1 KGHSH, CDR2 LQKENI. V was pared by 3 bases and J by 4 bases, with 5 bases of the junction left unmatched. The CDR3 consists of 16 residues. The CDR3 loop reads CASSPGLAGRADTQYF. In DNA, the CDR3 is TGTGCCAGCTCACCCGGACTAGCGGGAAGGGCAGATACGCAGTATTTT.

The chain joins TRBV28 to TRBJ1-2; D is unresolved. CDR1 MDHEN and CDR2 SYDVKM come from the germline V gene. This CDR3 is 13 amino acids long. Trimming pared 7 bases from V and 8 bases from J, leaving 17 bases between. The CDR3, as DNA: TGTGCCAGCACCCGGCCGTCGGGGAACGGCTACACCTTC. It is translated as CASTRPSGNGYTF.

The rearrangement links TRBV21-1 to TRBJ1-3; the table's TRBD1 call for D was not verified on the DNA. TRBV21-1 is listed as a pseudogene. This CDR3 has 18 amino acids. CDR3 region: CASSKDQGAKFSGNTIYF. CDR3 sequence (DNA): TGTGCCAGCAGCAAGGACCAGGGGGCCAAATTCTCTGGAAACACCATATATTTT.

V usage is TRBV2 and J usage is TRBJ2-7; 8 bases fit TRBD2. CDR1 SNHLY and CDR2 FYNNEI come from the germline V gene. The CDR3 spans 13 residues. V lost 9 bases to trimming and J lost 3 bases; unmatched junction nucleotides: 7. The CDR3 coding sequence is TGTGCCAGTTTGAGCGGGAGTAGCTACGAGCAGTACTTC. It yields the protein CASLSGSSYEQYF.

This clone was detected only a few times. V and J are TRBV9 and TRBJ2-6, with D unclear. V lost 1 base to trimming and J lost 1 base, with 3 bases between them. The CDR3 contains 14 residues. Germline V gene data show CDR1 as SGDLS and CDR2 as YYNGEE. The CDR3 DNA follows: TGTGCCAGCAGCGTACAGTCTGGGGCCAACGTCCTGACTTTC. Residues: CASSVQSGANVLTF.

The gene calls are TRBV6-2 or TRBV6-3 and TRBJ2-1; 12 bases are a match to TRBD2. Trimming took 5 bases from V and 8 from J; bases not matched to a gene: 4. This CDR3 spans 14 amino acids. Germline loops: CDR1 MNHEY, CDR2 SVGEGT. The CDR3 loop is CASSDRLAGDEQFF. The CDR3 DNA reads as TGTGCCAGCAGTGATCGACTAGCGGGAGATGAGCAGTTCTTC.

V usage is TRBV7-8 and J usage is TRBJ2-1; possible D gene TRBD1, 6 bases. There are 14 residues in the CDR3. The ends were cut back, 5 bases at V and 10 bases at J, with 18 bases in the middle. Germline V gene sequence: CDR1 SGHVS, CDR2 FQNEAQ. The CDR3 coding sequence is TGTGCCAGCAGCCTCGCACAGGGCGGAGCGGAGCAGTTCTTC. This gives the protein CASSLAQGGAEQFF. Drawing the rest from reference TRBV7-8 and TRBJ2-1, the complete variable domain is GAGVSQSPRYKVAKRGQDVALRCDPISGHVSLFWYQQALGQGPEFLTYFQNEAQLDKSGLPSDRFFAERPEGSVSTLKIQRTQQEDSAVYLCASSLAQGGAEQFFGPGTRLTVL.

The J gene is TRBJ1-6, the V gene TRBV28; TRBD1 aligns across 8 bases. Germline lookup yields CDR1 MDHEN and CDR2 SYDVKM. The junction had 7 bases not matched to a gene; V was cut back by 5 bases and J by 10 bases. CDR3 length equals 14 residues. CDR3 nucleotide sequence: TGTGCCAGCAGTACCGGACAGGGCAGCTCACCCCTCCACTTT. Translation gives CASSTGQGSSPLHF.

V is TRBV6-4 and J is TRBJ2-2; the match to TRBD2 covers 7 bases. The J segment lost 5 bases and the V segment lost 5 bases, leaving 8 bases of the junction unmatched. Per germline, CDR1 MRHNA and CDR2 SNTAGT. The CDR3 covers 15 residues. The CDR3: CASSKDHGGTGELFF. The CDR3 coding sequence is TGTGCCAGCAGTAAGGACCACGGGGGGACCGGGGAGCTGTTTTTT.

The V gene is TRBV5-8, the J gene TRBJ1-2; D unclear. This CDR3 spans 17 amino acids. In germline, CDR1 is SGHTS, CDR2 YDEGEE. Trimming took 4 bases from V and 2 from J, leaving 21 bases between them. DNA of the CDR3: TGTGCCAGCAGCCCCCTGATTGATTGGTCGGGAAACTATGGCTACACCTTC. Translating it yields CASSPLIDWSGNYGYTF. Based on the CDR3 plus reference TRBV5-8 and TRBJ1-2, the full variable domain is EAGVTQSPTHLIKTRGQQATLRCSPISGHTSVYWYQQALGLGLQFLLWYDEGEERNRGNFPPRFSGRQFPNYSSELNVNALELEDSALYLCASSPLIDWSGNYGYTFGSGTRLTVV.

The rearrangement links TRBV3-1 (or the pseudogene TRBV3-2) to TRBJ2-1; D may be TRBD2 (5 bases). V gave up 0 bases and J gave up 9 bases, with 12 bases separating them. Germline V gives CDR1 LGHDT, CDR2 YNNKEL (reference sequence). The CDR3 is 14 residues long. The CDR3 sequence is CASSQEEGSGEQFF. The CDR3, as DNA: TGTGCCAGCAGCCAAGAAGAAGGGAGCGGTGAGCAGTTCTTC.

A few counts support this clone. The chain combines TRBV28 with TRBJ1-5; no clear D gene. V lost 8 bases and J lost 2, with 16 bases in between. Germline V gene lookup returns CDR1 MDHEN and CDR2 SYDVKM. The CDR3 extends over 15 amino acids. The CDR3 bases are TGTGCCAGCGGACTAAGGCTGGATGGCAATCAGCCCCAGCATTTT. It encodes CASGLRLDGNQPQHF. The whole variable domain, remainder taken from reference TRBV28 and TRBJ1-5, is DVKVTQSSRYLVKRTGEKVFLECVQDMDHENMFWYRQDPGLGLRLIYFSYDVKMKEKGDIPEGYSVSREKKERFSLILESASTNQTSMYLCASGLRLDGNQPQHFGDGTRLSIL.

The chain combines TRBV18 with TRBJ2-1; possibly TRBD1 for D (6 bases). V was cut by 1 base and J by 9 bases, with 10 bases left in between. The CDR3 loop spans 13 amino acids. Germline values: CDR1 KGHSH, CDR2 LQKENI. CDR3 residues: CASSPQGVAEQFF. As DNA, the CDR3 is TGTGCCAGCTCACCACAGGGGGTAGCTGAGCAGTTCTTC. Based on the CDR3 plus reference TRBV18 and TRBJ2-1, the full variable domain is NAGVMQNPRHLVRRRGQEARLRCSPMKGHSHVYWYRQLPEEGLKFMVYLQKENIIDESGMPKERFSAEFPKEGPSILRIQQVVRGDSAAYFCASSPQGVAEQFFGPGTRLTVL.

This clone is medium-sized in the sample. The chain links TRBV5-1 to TRBJ2-1; D possibly corresponds to TRBD2 (6 bases). Germline V lookup: CDR1 SGHRS, CDR2 YFSETQ. The CDR3 totals 17 residues. The V end was cut by 0 bases, the J end by 8 bases, with 21 bases between. The DNA of the CDR3 is TGCGCCAGCAGCTTGGGAAGGAGGCCTAGCGTGGAGGATGAGCAGTTCTTC. Translating gives CASSLGRRPSVEDEQFF.

The CDR3 region has the DNA TGTGCCAGCAGTTCAACGACTAGCGGGAGGACAGGAAGTTACGAGCAGTACTTC. As protein: CASSSTTSGRTGSYEQYF. The chain carries TRBV28 and TRBJ2-7, with 13 bases that match TRBD2. Looked up from germline, CDR1 is MDHEN and CDR2 is SYDVKM. The junction had 13 bases not matched to a gene; V was cut back by 4 bases and J by 4 bases. The CDR3 is 18 residues long.

The chain combines TRBV5-4 with TRBJ1-1; D uncertain. The CDR3 is 13 residues long. V was clipped by 0 bases and J by 1 base, with 4 bases between them. Germline V CDR1 and CDR2: SGHNT, YYREEE (reference sequence). CDR3 sequence (DNA): TGTGCCAGCAGCTTGGCAGGGAACACTGAAGCTTTCTTT. This codes for CASSLAGNTEAFF. Complete variable domain (other parts from reference TRBV5-4 and TRBJ1-1): ETGVTQSPTHLIKTRGQQVTLRCSSQSGHNTVSWYQQALGQGPQFIFQYYREEENGRGNFPPRFSGLQFPNYSSELNVNALELDDSALYLCASSLAGNTEAFFGQGTRLTVV.

The chain joins TRBV28 to TRBJ1-6; a possible D gene is TRBD1 (5 bases). CDR3 length: 16 amino acids. The V end lost 2 bases, the J end lost 1 base, and 9 bases lay between the germline ends. Per the germline V gene, CDR1 is MDHEN and CDR2 is SYDVKM. CDR3 protein: CASSLIGESYNSPLHF. CDR3 nucleotides: TGTGCCAGCAGTTTAATAGGGGAATCCTATAATTCACCCCTCCACTTT.

This sequence joins TRBV7-8 and TRBJ2-5, with a weak D call TRBD2 (6 bases). Germline-derived CDR1 and CDR2 are SGHVS and FQNEAQ. CDR3 length: 13 residues. V was cut by 3 bases and J by 5 bases, with 10 bases left in between. The CDR3 DNA is TGTGCCAGCAGCTTGGGGGGATCGGAGACCCAGTACTTC. Amino acids: CASSLGGSETQYF.

The V gene is TRBV30, the J gene TRBJ2-5; TRBD2 matches at 7 bases. The CDR3 extends over 12 amino acids. Germline-derived CDR1 and CDR2 are GTSNPN and SVGIG (reference sequence). V lost 5 bases to trimming and J lost 2 bases; unmatched junction nucleotides: 2. This CDR3 reads CAWGLGQETQYF. Written as DNA, the CDR3 is TGTGCCTGGGGACTAGGACAAGAGACCCAGTACTTC.

V is TRBV2 and J is TRBJ1-2; TRBD1 agrees at 7 bases. The CDR3 loop spans 15 amino acids. Germline-derived CDR1 and CDR2 are SNHLY and FYNNEI. Trimming at V came to 6 bases and at J to 3 bases, leaving 10 bases not matched to a gene. Written as DNA, the CDR3 is TGTGCCAGCAGGGCAGGACAGGCCTCTGACTATGGCTACACCTTC. As protein: CASRAGQASDYGYTF.

The CDR3 here is CASSVGQGRVVGYTF. The CDR3, as DNA: TGTGCCAGCAGCGTAGGGCAGGGCCGAGTGGTCGGCTACACCTTC. V gene TRBV9 combines with J gene TRBJ1-2; D perhaps matches TRBD1 (5 bases). This CDR3 region has 15 residues. Trimming cost V 0 bases and J 8 bases, with 17 bases left between them. CDR1 is SGDLS, CDR2 YYNGEE, per germline.